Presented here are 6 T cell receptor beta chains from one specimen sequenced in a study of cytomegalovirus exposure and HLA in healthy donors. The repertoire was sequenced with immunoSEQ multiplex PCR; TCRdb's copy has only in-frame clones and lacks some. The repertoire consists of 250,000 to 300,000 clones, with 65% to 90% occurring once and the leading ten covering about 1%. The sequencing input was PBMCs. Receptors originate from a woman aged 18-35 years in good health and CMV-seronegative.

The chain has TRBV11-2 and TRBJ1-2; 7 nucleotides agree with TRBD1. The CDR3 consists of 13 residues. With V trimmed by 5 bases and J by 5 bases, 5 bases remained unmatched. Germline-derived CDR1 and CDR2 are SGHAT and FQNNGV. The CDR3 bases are TGTGCCAGCAGCCTAGGGGGCGCGTATGGCTACACCTTC. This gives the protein CASSLGGAYGYTF.

The CDR3 reads CASSRDFNQPQHF. CDR3 nucleotides: TGTGCCAGCAGCAGGGATTTCAATCAGCCCCAGCATTTT. The rearrangement joins TRBV6-4 to TRBJ1-5; D is perhaps TRBD1 (5 bases). The CDR3 sequence is 13 residues long. Trimming took off 6 bases at V and 3 bases at J, with 9 bases between the two ends. The germline V gene encodes CDR1 MRHNA and CDR2 SNTAGT.

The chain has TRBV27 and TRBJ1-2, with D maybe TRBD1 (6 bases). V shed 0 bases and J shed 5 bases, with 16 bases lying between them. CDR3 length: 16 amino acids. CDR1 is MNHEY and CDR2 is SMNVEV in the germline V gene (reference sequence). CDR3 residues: CASSLSPTGLGYGYTF. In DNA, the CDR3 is TGTGCCAGCAGTTTATCCCCCACAGGGTTAGGGTATGGCTACACCTTC.

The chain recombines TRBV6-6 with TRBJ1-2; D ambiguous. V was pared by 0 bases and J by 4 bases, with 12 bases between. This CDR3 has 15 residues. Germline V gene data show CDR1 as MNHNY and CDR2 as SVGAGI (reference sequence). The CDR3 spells CASSYSYSHTYGYTF. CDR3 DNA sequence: TGTGCCAGCAGTTACTCGTACAGCCACACCTATGGCTACACCTTC.

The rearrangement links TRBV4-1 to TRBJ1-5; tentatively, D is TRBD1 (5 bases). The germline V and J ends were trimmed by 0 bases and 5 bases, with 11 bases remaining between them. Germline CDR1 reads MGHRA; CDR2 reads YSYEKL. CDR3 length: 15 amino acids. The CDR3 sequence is CASSQEAGRYQPQHF. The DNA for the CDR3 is TGCGCCAGCAGCCAAGAGGCAGGGCGATATCAGCCCCAGCATTTT.

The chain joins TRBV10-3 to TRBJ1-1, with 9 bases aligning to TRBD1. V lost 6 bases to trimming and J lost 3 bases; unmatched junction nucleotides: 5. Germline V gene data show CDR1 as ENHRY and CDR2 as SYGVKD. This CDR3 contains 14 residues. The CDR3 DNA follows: TGTGCCATCAGGAGGGACAGGGCGGACACTGAAGCTTTCTTT. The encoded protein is CAIRRDRADTEAFF.